Below, 30 T cell receptor beta chains from the same sample are listed, as sequenced in a study of cytomegalovirus exposure and HLA in healthy donors. The PCR contained 60 Vbeta and 13 Jbeta primers. Here immunoSEQ multiplex PCR was the method, and the copy in TCRdb shows in-frame clones only, minus some. The repertoire has fewer than 250,000 clones, about nine tenths of them found once; the top ten carry roughly 0.98%. The sequenced sample consisted of PBMCs. These receptors were taken from a boy aged 2-9 years in good health and CMV-seronegative.

The chain combines TRBV28 with TRBJ1-1; D might be TRBD1 (6 bases). Germline V CDR1 and CDR2: MDHEN, SYDVKM. The CDR3 is 17 amino acids. V dropped 6 bases and J dropped 0 bases, with 20 bases sitting between them. CDR3 protein: CASSFLGQLAMNTEAFF. As DNA, the CDR3 is TGTGCCAGCAGCTTTCTTGGACAGTTGGCAATGAACACTGAAGCTTTCTTT.

The V and J genes are TRBV2 and TRBJ2-3; D unresolved. V lost 6 bases and J 1 base, leaving 11 bases between the germline ends. The CDR3 is made up of 14 amino acids. The germline gives CDR1 SNHLY, CDR2 FYNNEI. The CDR3 DNA follows: TGTGCCAGCAGGGAGTTCGAGCGCACAGATACGCAGTATTTT. Protein: CASREFERTDTQYF.

The chain links TRBV11-1 to TRBJ1-1; D gene uncertain. Between the trimmed V and J ends, which lost 5 bases and 3 bases, there was a span of 22 bases. CDR3 length equals 17 residues. CDR1 is SGHAT, CDR2 FQDESV, per germline (reference sequence). CDR3 coding DNA: TGTGCCAGCAGCCCGGGTGGAGGCGGCCTCGAATACACTGAAGCTTTCTTT. This sequence encodes CASSPGGGGLEYTEAFF.

This chain joins TRBV7-2 and TRBJ2-3; 9 nucleotides align to TRBD2. This CDR3 has 15 residues. The germline V gene encodes CDR1 SGHTA and CDR2 FQGNSA. V lost 1 base, J lost 10 bases, and 9 bases stayed unmatched. CDR3 in amino acids: CASSLVSGGDGAQYF. Written as DNA, the CDR3 is TGTGCCAGCAGCTTAGTTAGCGGGGGAGATGGCGCGCAGTATTTT.

The chain couples TRBV5-1 to TRBJ2-2; 8 bases agree with TRBD1. The CDR3 totals 19 residues. Per the germline V gene, CDR1 is SGHRS and CDR2 is YFSETQ. The J segment lost 6 bases and the V segment lost 0 bases, leaving 16 bases of the junction unmatched. This chain's CDR3 is CASSLGPFRQGILAGELFF. CDR3 bases: TGCGCCAGCAGCTTGGGGCCTTTTAGACAGGGGATTTTGGCCGGGGAGCTGTTTTTT.

V and J are TRBV7-3 and TRBJ2-2; D might be TRBD2 (5 bases). The germline V gene encodes CDR1 SGHTA and CDR2 FQGTGA. The V gene lost 2 bases and the J gene lost 7 bases, with 8 bases spanning the gap. The CDR3 covers 13 residues. CDR3 DNA sequence: TGTGCCAGCAGCTTAGATGCGGGCGGGGAGCTGTTTTTT. Encoded protein: CASSLDAGGELFF.

CDR3 loop: CASSPTYSNQPQHF. The DNA of the CDR3 is TGTGCCAGCAGTCCCACTTATAGCAATCAGCCCCAGCATTTT. V is TRBV27 and J is TRBJ1-5; D uncertain. The CDR3 runs 14 residues. The germline CDR1 and CDR2 sequences are MNHEY and SMNVEV (reference sequence). V lost 5 bases and J lost 0, with 8 bases in between.

The chain recombines TRBV28 with TRBJ2-7; 8 nucleotides align to TRBD2. Trimming removed 7 bases from V and 2 bases from J; junction bases left unmatched: 7. Germline values: CDR1 MDHEN, CDR2 SYDVKM. The CDR3 consists of 14 residues. The CDR3 DNA reads TGTGCCAGCACCCTAATAGCGGGAACCTACGAGCAGTACTTC. This codes for CASTLIAGTYEQYF.

The CDR3 region is CASSVVSGVRTGELFF. The DNA for the CDR3 is TGTGCCAGCAGCGTAGTTTCGGGAGTGCGCACCGGGGAGCTGTTTTTT. The gene calls are TRBV9 and TRBJ2-2; D is perhaps TRBD2 (6 bases). Trimming left V 0 bases short and J 4 bases short, with 13 bases between. This CDR3 region has 16 residues. The germline CDR1 and CDR2 sequences are SGDLS and YYNGEE.

The chain is built from TRBV19 and TRBJ1-1; D is possibly TRBD1 (6 bases). This CDR3 is built from 16 residues. Germline V CDR1 and CDR2: LNHDA, SQIVND (reference sequence). Trimming took off 3 bases at V and 3 bases at J, with 17 bases between the two ends. CDR3 protein: CASSIISPGVDTEAFF. The CDR3 coding sequence is TGTGCCAGTAGTATTATTTCACCAGGGGTGGACACTGAAGCTTTCTTT.

This clone appeared once. The V call is TRBV5-1, the J call TRBJ2-7; no definite D call. Germline V gene lookup returns CDR1 SGHRS and CDR2 YFSETQ. The CDR3 consists of 15 residues. Trimming left V 0 bases short and J 1 base short, with 11 bases between. The CDR3 reads CASSLVAVPSYEQYF. The DNA for the CDR3 is TGCGCCAGCAGCTTGGTGGCGGTCCCATCCTACGAGCAGTACTTC.

The chain has TRBV5-6 and TRBJ2-5, with 10 positions matching TRBD2. Germline CDR1 reads SGHDT; CDR2 reads YYEEEE. V shed 4 bases, J shed 3 bases, and the junction held 3 bases outside the gene matches. This CDR3 contains 14 residues. CDR3 loop: CASSGLAAKETQYF. CDR3 in DNA: TGTGCCAGCAGCGGACTAGCGGCAAAAGAGACCCAGTACTTC. The entire variable domain, with the rest obtained from reference TRBV5-6 and TRBJ2-5, is as follows: DAGVTQSPTHLIKTRGQQVTLRCSPKSGHDTVSWYQQALGQGPQFIFQYYEEEERQRGNFPDRFSGHQFPNYSSELNVNALLLGDSALYLCASSGLAAKETQYFGPGTRLLVL.

The V call is TRBV6-4, the J call TRBJ1-5, with D perhaps TRBD1 (5 bases). The CDR3 runs 15 residues. The germline CDR1 and CDR2 sequences are MRHNA and SNTAGT. Trimming removed 3 bases at V and 4 bases at J, with 13 bases between. The CDR3 is CASSEGGAGNQPQHF. CDR3 DNA sequence: TGTGCCAGCAGTGAAGGTGGGGCAGGGAATCAGCCCCAGCATTTT.

V usage is TRBV6-4 and J usage is TRBJ1-3; D might be TRBD1 (6 bases). V lost 3 bases, J lost 0 bases, and 15 bases lay in between. CDR1 and CDR2 (germline): MRHNA, SNTAGT. The CDR3 spans 17 residues. CDR3 sequence reads: CASSDLRGRISGNTIYF. The CDR3 DNA reads TGTGCCAGCAGTGATCTCAGGGGCCGCATCTCTGGAAACACCATATATTTT.

This clone was found a few times. V gene TRBV5-6 combines with J gene TRBJ2-3, with 7 positions matching TRBD2. The CDR3 has 15 amino acids. The germline V gene has CDR1 SGHDT and CDR2 YYEEEE. Trimming removed 4 bases from V and 1 base from J; junction bases left unmatched: 6. The CDR3 bases are TGTGCCAGCAGCATCGGGGCGGGGGGCACAGATACGCAGTATTTT. As protein: CASSIGAGGTDTQYF. Full variable domain (missing parts from reference TRBV5-6 and TRBJ2-3): DAGVTQSPTHLIKTRGQQVTLRCSPKSGHDTVSWYQQALGQGPQFIFQYYEEEERQRGNFPDRFSGHQFPNYSSELNVNALLLGDSALYLCASSIGAGGTDTQYFGPGTRLTVL.

For the CDR3, the DNA is TGTGCCACCGGACAGGGGCCCTCCTACGAGCAGTACTTC. Protein product: CATGQGPSYEQYF. This sequence joins TRBV6-4 and TRBJ2-7; 9 positions match TRBD1. V was pared by 10 bases and J by 0 bases, with 4 bases of the junction left unmatched. The germline V gene has CDR1 MRHNA and CDR2 SNTAGT. CDR3 length: 13 amino acids.

The chain is built from TRBV28 and TRBJ1-2; no clear D. V shed 6 bases and J shed 1 base, with 3 bases lying between them. CDR3 length equals 11 residues. CDR1 and CDR2 (germline): MDHEN, SYDVKM. For the CDR3, the DNA is TGTGCCAGCAGCCTTAACTATGGCTACACCTTC. It codes for CASSLNYGYTF.

With respect to this clone: The identical CDR3 is also encoded by other nucleotide sequences in the sample. The rearrangement links TRBV5-1 to TRBJ2-3; 14 bases map to TRBD2. V was pared by 4 bases and J by 3 bases, with 4 bases of the junction left unmatched. The CDR3 length is 16 residues. The germline V gene encodes CDR1 SGHRS and CDR2 YFSETQ. CDR3: CASSLGLAGGTDTQYF. CDR3 DNA sequence: TGCGCCAGCAGCCTCGGACTAGCGGGAGGAACAGATACGCAGTATTTT.

This chain connects TRBV2 to TRBJ2-7; possible D gene TRBD1, 5 bases. This CDR3 has 14 residues. V gave up 5 bases and J gave up 1 base, with 12 bases separating them. CDR1 and CDR2 from the germline V gene are SNHLY and FYNNEI. The CDR3 DNA reads TGTGCCAGCAGTCCCAGGGTTGTTTCCTACGAGCAGTACTTC. Translating gives CASSPRVVSYEQYF.

This clone was found a few times. The V and J genes are TRBV6-1 and TRBJ2-7; D is uncertain. CDR1 and CDR2 from the germline V gene are MNHNS and SASEGT. With 2 bases removed from V and 2 bases from J, the gap between germline ends came to 10 bases. The CDR3 runs to 14 residues. DNA for the CDR3: TGTGCCAGCAGTGAAAGAGTTGATGCCTACGAGCAGTACTTC. It is translated as CASSERVDAYEQYF.

The V gene is TRBV7-9, the J gene TRBJ2-7, with D unclear. Trimming left V 2 bases short and J 4 bases short, with 12 bases between. The CDR3 is made up of 14 amino acids. CDR1 and CDR2 (germline): SEHNR, FQNEAQ (reference sequence). CDR3 in amino acids: CASSLRPGLYEQYF. CDR3 coding DNA: TGTGCCAGCAGCTTAAGGCCAGGCTTATACGAGCAGTACTTC.

V is TRBV27 and J is TRBJ1-4; a weak D match, TRBD1 (5 bases). Germline V lookup: CDR1 MNHEY, CDR2 SMNVEV (reference sequence). Trimming stripped 5 bases from V and 4 bases from J, with 11 bases between. The CDR3 extends over 14 amino acids. This CDR3 is CASSRGEGNEKLFF. The CDR3, as DNA: TGTGCCAGCAGTCGGGGGGAAGGTAATGAAAAACTGTTTTTT.

The rearrangement uses TRBV7-9 and TRBJ1-3; D possibly corresponds to TRBD1 (6 bases). Trimming shortened V by 5 bases and J by 0 bases, and 14 bases separated the two germline ends. CDR1 is SEHNR and CDR2 is FQNEAQ in the germline V gene (reference sequence). This CDR3 is built from 16 residues. CDR3 DNA sequence: TGTGCCAGCAGCCCCGCGGGAGGGGGCTCTGGAAACACCATATATTTT. It is translated as CASSPAGGGSGNTIYF.

CDR3 nucleotide sequence: TGTGCCAGCAGGGGACTAGCGGTAGATACGCAGTATTTT. Encoded protein: CASRGLAVDTQYF. The rearrangement links TRBV25-1 to TRBJ2-3; 11 bases map to TRBD2. Trimming cost V 6 bases and J 5 bases; bases outside gene matches: 1. Germline CDR1 and CDR2: MGHDK and SYGVNS. This CDR3 is built from 13 residues.

The chain is built from TRBV5-1 and TRBJ1-2; D is possibly TRBD1 (5 bases). Germline CDR1 and CDR2: SGHRS and YFSETQ. This CDR3 spans 13 amino acids. Trimming removed 4 bases at V and 5 bases at J, with 12 bases between. The CDR3 loop is CASSIDRAYGYTF. CDR3 nucleotide sequence: TGCGCCAGCAGCATTGACAGAGCTTATGGCTACACCTTC.

The rearrangement joins TRBV6-1 to TRBJ1-1; D remains ambiguous. Trimming removed 6 bases at V and 11 bases at J, with 13 bases between. Germline V gives CDR1 MNHNS, CDR2 SASEGT. The CDR3 is 11 residues long. The DNA for the CDR3 is TGTGCCAGCAGAGCCCTCTTTGCGGCTTTCTTT. Translating gives CASRALFAAFF.

This clone was found a few times. The CDR3: CASSLGDLSYEQYF. The CDR3 region has the DNA TGTGCCAGCAGCTTGGGCGACTTATCCTACGAGCAGTACTTC. This chain connects TRBV5-4 to TRBJ2-7; no reliable D call. CDR3 length: 14 residues. V gave up 0 bases and J gave up 1 base, with 8 bases separating them. The germline gives CDR1 SGHNT, CDR2 YYREEE (reference sequence).

The rearrangement joins TRBV5-1 to TRBJ1-1, with 7 bases fitting TRBD1. This CDR3 comprises 14 residues. After removal of 0 bases from V and 6 bases from J, the junction contained 5 bases not matched to a gene. The germline V gene encodes CDR1 SGHRS and CDR2 YFSETQ. CDR3: CASSLGQGLPEAFF. CDR3 nucleotides: TGCGCCAGCAGCTTGGGACAGGGCCTACCTGAAGCTTTCTTT.

This rearrangement joins TRBV30 to TRBJ2-7; D remains unclear. From germline, CDR1 is GTSNPN and CDR2 SVGIG (reference sequence). The CDR3 loop spans 13 amino acids. V gave up 0 bases and J gave up 3 bases, with 9 bases separating them. CDR3 amino acids: CAWSVNSYYEQYF. As DNA, the CDR3 is TGTGCCTGGAGTGTAAACAGCTACTACGAGCAGTACTTC.

The V call is TRBV6-5, the J call TRBJ2-7; D is perhaps TRBD1 (5 bases). This CDR3 has 13 residues. Germline V lookup: CDR1 MNHEY, CDR2 SVGAGI. Trimming removed 2 bases from V and 6 bases from J, with 11 bases in between. CDR3 sequence (DNA): TGTGCCAGCAGTTACGGACACTTCACCGAGCAGTACTTC. Encoded protein: CASSYGHFTEQYF.